Each of the 23 T cell receptor beta chains below was sequenced from the same sample in a study of T-cell memory formation after mild COVID-19. MiXCR was run by TCRdb on the 5' RACE reads, yielding one entry per CDR3 protein. The table has approximately 260,000 distinct CDR3 sequences, under 20% seen once; the top ten hold about 21%. Sequencing input: PBMCs or a T cell subset sorted from them (not recorded which). These receptors were taken from a young man who had mild COVID-19 (a few samples of this study predate the infection). Cell type and time point are not known.

The CDR3 region is CASGYWGARETQYF. The CDR3 DNA is TGTGCCAGCGGGTATTGGGGCGCAAGAGAGACCCAGTACTTC. The chain uses TRBV6-2 or TRBV6-3 and TRBJ2-5, with D perhaps matching TRBD1 (5 bases). Trimming removed 8 bases at V and 4 bases at J, with 17 bases between. Germline assignment: CDR1 MNHEY and CDR2 SVGEGT. CDR3 length: 14 residues.

The table lists this clonotype with a few counts. V gene TRBV7-3 combines with J gene TRBJ2-1, with 10 bases that match TRBD2. Germline V gene lookup returns CDR1 SGHTA and CDR2 FQGTGA. The V segment lost 4 bases and the J segment 4 bases; nucleotides outside the gene matches: 10. The CDR3 extends over 17 amino acids. CDR3 amino acids: CASSSGHSGGLYNEQFF. CDR3 sequence (DNA): TGTGCCAGCAGCTCGGGGCATAGCGGGGGGCTTTACAATGAGCAGTTCTTC.

The rearrangement links TRBV29-1 to TRBJ2-5; D unclear. The CDR3 extends over 12 amino acids. Germline CDR1 reads SQVTM; CDR2 reads ANQGSEA. Trimming took 3 bases from V and 6 from J, leaving 11 bases between them. CDR3 sequence (DNA): TGCAGCGTTGAGGCAGGAGAGAAGACCCAGTACTTC. It codes for CSVEAGEKTQYF.

The genes are TRBV2 and TRBJ1-5; D is possibly TRBD1 (5 bases). V lost 6 bases, J lost 2 bases, and 11 bases lay in between. Germline V gives CDR1 SNHLY, CDR2 FYNNEI. The CDR3 length is 14 residues. The CDR3 loop is CASSPGFGNQPQHF. CDR3 coding DNA: TGTGCCAGCAGCCCAGGGTTTGGCAATCAGCCCCAGCATTTT.

This clonotype was detected a few times. The chain carries TRBV6-2 or TRBV6-3 and TRBJ1-6; D gene unclear. Between the trimmed V and J ends, which lost 0 bases and 11 bases, there was a span of 8 bases. The V gene's germline CDR1 is MNHEY and CDR2 SVGEGT. The CDR3 extends over 13 amino acids. CDR3 DNA sequence: TGTGCCAGCAGTTACTCGTACCCAACACCCCTCCACTTT. This sequence encodes CASSYSYPTPLHF.

V usage is TRBV5-5 and J usage is TRBJ2-1; TRBD2 matches 8 bases. The CDR3 extends over 12 amino acids. Germline lookup yields CDR1 SGHKS and CDR2 YYEKEE (reference sequence). With V trimmed by 4 bases and J by 10 bases, 4 bases remained unmatched. Written as DNA, the CDR3 is TGTGCCAGCAGCCTTAGCGGGGTGGAGCAGTTCTTC. This translates into CASSLSGVEQFF.

This chain links TRBV5-4 with TRBJ2-3; possibly TRBD1 or TRBD2 for D (6 bases each). Trimming removed 4 bases from V and 4 bases from J, with 13 bases in between. The CDR3 has 14 amino acids. Germline values: CDR1 SGHNT, CDR2 YYREEE (reference sequence). The CDR3 region has the DNA TGTGCCAGCAGCACTCCTAGGGGGGCAGATACGCAGTATTTT. Translation gives CASSTPRGADTQYF.

V and J are TRBV6-5 and TRBJ2-3; 7 bases agree with TRBD2. After removal of 2 bases from V and 2 bases from J, the junction contained 4 bases not matched to a gene. CDR3 size: 15 residues. CDR1 MNHEY and CDR2 SVGAGI come from the germline V gene. For the CDR3, the DNA is TGTGCCAGCAGTTACGGGACTACAATCACAGATACGCAGTATTTT. Residues: CASSYGTTITDTQYF.

Ten or more counts support this clonotype. The rearrangement links TRBV6-2 or TRBV6-3 to TRBJ2-7; TRBD2 matches 12 bases. Germline loops: CDR1 MNHEY, CDR2 SVGEGT. Trimming cost V 6 bases and J 4 bases; bases outside gene matches: 7. CDR3 length: 15 residues. The CDR3, as DNA: TGTGCCAGCAGCGAACTAGCGGGGGGTGTATACGAGCAGTACTTC. It specifies CASSELAGGVYEQYF.

The J gene is TRBJ2-5, the V gene TRBV12-3 or TRBV12-4; 8 positions match TRBD2. The CDR3 has 14 amino acids. After removal of 3 bases from V and 2 bases from J, the junction contained 2 bases not matched to a gene. The CDR3 spells CASSFTGGQETQYF. In nucleotides, the CDR3 is TGTGCCAGCAGTTTTACGGGGGGGCAAGAGACCCAGTACTTC.

This chain's CDR3 is CASSLAGRGAAFF. DNA for the CDR3: TGTGCCAGCAGCTTAGCGGGGCGGGGAGCGGCTTTCTTT. The chain has TRBV7-9 and TRBJ1-1; possibly TRBD1 for D (5 bases). Germline-derived CDR1 and CDR2 are SEHNR and FQNEAQ (reference sequence). Trimming took 0 bases from V and 11 from J, leaving 13 bases between them. The CDR3 totals 13 residues.

J is TRBJ2-1 and V is TRBV20-1, with a tentative D call TRBD2 (6 bases). CDR3 size: 15 residues. Germline V gene lookup returns CDR1 DFQATT and CDR2 SNEGSKA (reference sequence). Deletions cut 0 bases from V and 5 bases from J, with 14 bases between. As DNA, the CDR3 is TGCAGTGCTAGAGATAGAAAGCGGGTGAACAATGAGCAGTTCTTC. This sequence encodes CSARDRKRVNNEQFF.

V and J are TRBV4-3 and TRBJ2-7, with D possibly TRBD1 on 5 matching bases. With 4 bases removed from V and 4 bases from J, the gap between germline ends came to 17 bases. Germline V gives CDR1 LGHNA, CDR2 YSLEER. There are 15 residues in the CDR3. As DNA, the CDR3 is TGCGCCAGCAGCCCAGGGATGGGGCAGCAATACGAGCAGTACTTC. Its translation is CASSPGMGQQYEQYF.

This clonotype appeared many times. The chain combines TRBV5-1 with TRBJ2-3; no reliable D call. The V gene lost 0 bases and the J gene lost 1 base, with 3 bases spanning the gap. The germline V gene encodes CDR1 SGHRS and CDR2 YFSETQ. This CDR3 is built from 13 residues. The CDR3 here is CASSLGRTDTQYF. The CDR3 coding sequence is TGCGCCAGCAGCTTGGGGCGCACAGATACGCAGTATTTT.

This clonotype was found once. The DNA is omitted, as the CDR3 cannot be located on it reliably, and the CDR3 follows TCRdb's listing. CDR3 loop: CASSTSDRGSYEQYF. This chain uses TRBV6-7 with TRBJ2-7. TRBV6-7 is placed among ORFs of uncertain function. Termini included, the CDR3 measures 15 amino acids.

The chain carries TRBV7-2 and TRBJ2-1, with 7 positions matching TRBD2. CDR1 is SGHTA and CDR2 is FQGNSA in the germline V gene. Trimming at V came to 8 bases and at J to 4 bases, leaving 11 bases not matched to a gene. CDR3 length equals 15 residues. CDR3 nucleotide sequence: TGTGCCAGCGCTTCGGGGGGTGCGGCGTACAATGAGCAGTTCTTC. Residues: CASASGGAAYNEQFF.

This clonotype was observed a few times. The chain links TRBV10-3 to TRBJ2-3; D may be TRBD2 (6 bases). CDR3 length: 14 residues. Germline assignment: CDR1 ENHRY and CDR2 SYGVKD. V lost 5 bases and J lost 2, with 11 bases in between. The CDR3 reads CAISPGLSTDTQYF. CDR3 nucleotide sequence: TGTGCCATCAGTCCGGGACTCTCCACAGATACGCAGTATTTT.

This clonotype appeared a few times. The rearrangement links TRBV7-2 to TRBJ2-2, with TRBD1 identical over 9 bases. Germline CDR1 SGHTA, CDR2 FQGNSA. V dropped 5 bases and J dropped 4; count of bases not matched to a gene: 8. This CDR3 is built from 16 residues. The CDR3 region has the DNA TGTGCCAGCAGCAGTTACAGGGGGCGTGTCACCGGGGAGCTGTTTTTT. Its translation is CASSSYRGRVTGELFF.

V and J are TRBV28 and TRBJ2-2, with TRBD1 matching 8 bases. Germline trimming cut 2 bases from V and 5 bases from J; bases unmatched to any gene: 4. The germline gives CDR1 MDHEN, CDR2 SYDVKM. This CDR3 is built from 15 residues. CDR3 region: CASSLGQGWTGELFF. Here the CDR3 DNA reads TGTGCCAGCAGTTTAGGACAGGGATGGACCGGGGAGCTGTTTTTT. Supplemented by reference TRBV28 and TRBJ2-2, the full variable domain reads DVKVTQSSRYLVKRTGEKVFLECVQDMDHENMFWYRQDPGLGLRLIYFSYDVKMKEKGDIPEGYSVSREKKERFSLILESASTNQTSMYLCASSLGQGWTGELFFGEGSRLTVL.

The chain links TRBV28 to TRBJ1-6; the match to TRBD1 covers 7 bases. CDR1 is MDHEN and CDR2 is SYDVKM in the germline V gene. V lost 4 bases to trimming and J lost 5 bases; unmatched junction nucleotides: 8. The CDR3 contains 16 residues. In DNA, the CDR3 is TGTGCCAGCAGTTCTCCAGGGGGAGGGAATAATTCACCCCTCCACTTT. This encodes CASSSPGGGNNSPLHF.

This clonotype was recorded a few times. The chain recombines TRBV27 with TRBJ2-7, with TRBD1 identical over 7 bases. Germline values: CDR1 MNHEY, CDR2 SMNVEV (reference sequence). The trim removed 5 bases at V and 2 bases at J, leaving 3 bases unmatched. The CDR3 runs 13 residues. CDR3 amino acids: CASSRTGPYEQYV. CDR3 nucleotides: TGTGCCAGCAGTCGGACAGGACCCTACGAGCAGTACGTC.

This clonotype was observed a handful of times. The genes are TRBV12-3 or TRBV12-4 and TRBJ2-3; D may be TRBD1 or TRBD2 (5 bases each). This CDR3 is built from 13 residues. V lost 7 bases and J 7 bases, leaving 15 bases between the germline ends. The CDR3 sequence is CASNILGGNTQYF. CDR3 nucleotide sequence: TGTGCCAGCAACATCCTTGGGGGAAATACGCAGTATTTT.

This clonotype was counted many times. CDR3 in DNA: TGTGCCAGCAGCCCCTTGGGACTAGTTGGCAATGAGCAGTTCTTC. This encodes CASSPLGLVGNEQFF. This sequence joins TRBV9 and TRBJ2-1; TRBD2 matches 8 bases. Germline V CDR1 and CDR2: SGDLS, YYNGEE. V shed 4 bases, J shed 6 bases, and the junction held 9 bases outside the gene matches. The CDR3 extends over 15 amino acids.